The next 3 T cell receptor beta chains were all read from a single sample in a study of blood T cells in healthy people across ages. Then a second PCR, running roughly 7 to 11 cycles, was carried out with a sample-barcoded 5' primer and a J-beta primer mix. TCRdb independently ran MiXCR on the 5' RACE reads; one entry per CDR3 protein. The top ten clones hold 9.4% of a sample with fewer than 800,000 distinct CDR3 sequences, approximately 25% of them seen once. The same data also went into a second study, on T cells of mothers and their children.

Sequenced input: blood. The receptors originated from a boy between 10 and 17 years old in good health.

The rearrangement joins TRBV29-1 to TRBJ2-7; weak D call: TRBD2 (5 bases). V was pared by 0 bases and J by 5 bases, with 17 bases between. The CDR3 consists of 15 residues. Germline CDR1 and CDR2: SQVTM and ANQGSEA. CDR3: CSVEDRAAYSHEQYF. CDR3 sequence (DNA): TGCAGCGTTGAAGATCGAGCGGCCTATTCGCACGAGCAGTACTTC.

This chain uses TRBV7-2 with TRBJ2-3; D gene ambiguous. V was clipped by 1 base and J by 2 bases, with 10 bases between them. The CDR3 runs to 15 residues. The germline V gene has CDR1 SGHTA and CDR2 FQGNSA. CDR3 sequence reads: CASSLGVSFTDTQYF. For the CDR3, the DNA is TGTGCCAGCAGCTTAGGAGTTAGTTTCACAGATACGCAGTATTTT.

This clonotype has only a few counts. The chain recombines TRBV5-1 with TRBJ1-1; 7 bases match TRBD1. This CDR3 spans 15 amino acids. The germline V gene has CDR1 SGHRS and CDR2 YFSETQ. Trimming at V came to 0 bases and at J to 0 bases, leaving 2 bases not matched to a gene. CDR3 DNA: TGCGCCAGCAGCTTGGCGGGACAGATGAACACTGAAGCTTTCTTT. Protein product: CASSLAGQMNTEAFF.